This is a list of T cell receptor beta chains from one sample in a study of shared clonotypes between healthy human individuals. Using immunoSEQ multiplex PCR, the repertoire was profiled, and TCRdb retains in-frame clones only, with some absent. The sample holds 1,100,000 or so clones, approximately 78% seen once. The sequenced sample consisted of memory CD4+ T cells from PBMCs. These receptors were taken from a young man in good health. Some clones in this sample may be carry-over from other donors' samples. CDR3s include the opening cysteine and the closing phenylalanine or tryptophan. A D gene is named only where the DNA matches it firmly. Not all rows give a size; the values are once, few, many and, for expanded clones, a class.

TRBD1	TRBV11-2	once	TRBJ1-1	TGTGCCAGCAGCTTAGCTAGACAGGGGGACACTGAAGCTTTCTTT	CASSLARQGDTEAFF
TRBD1	TRBV5-1	few	TRBJ2-7	TGCGCCAGCAGCTTGACAGGGGGCTGGGAGCAGTACTTC	CASSLTGGWEQYF
NA	TRBV28	NA	TRBJ1-3	TGTGCCAGCAGTACACGCCCACACCGCTCTGGAAACACCATATATTTT	CASSTRPHRSGNTIYF
NA	TRBV5-6	NA	TRBJ1-2	TGTGCCAGCAGCTTGCAACAGGGCTGGTACACCTTC	CASSLQQGWYTF
TRBD2	TRBV5-5	NA	TRBJ2-5	TGTGCCAGCAGCCCCGCAGGGCTAGCGGGAGGAAAAGGGGAGACCCAGTACTTC	CASSPAGLAGGKGETQYF
TRBD2	TRBV28	NA	TRBJ2-5	TGTGCCAGCAGTTATGCTAGCGGGACCCGCCGAGAGACCCAGTACTTC	CASSYASGTRRETQYF
TRBD1	TRBV30	NA	TRBJ1-4	TGTGCCTGGAATCAGGGGGCAGCTAATGAAAAACTGTTTTTT	CAWNQGAANEKLFF
NA	TRBV7-9	NA	TRBJ2-6	TGTGCCAGCAGCACGGGGTGGGTTCCCTCTGGGGCCAACGTCCTGACTTTC	CASSTGWVPSGANVLTF
NA	TRBV29-1	NA	TRBJ1-5	TGCAGCGTTGCAGTCGGGAGGGATCAGCCCCAGCATTTT	CSVAVGRDQPQHF
NA	TRBV6-5	NA	TRBJ2-6	TGTGCCAGCAGTTACTCAATCGTCCAGGGCCACGTCCTGACTTTC	CASSYSIVQGHVLTF
NA	TRBV7-8	NA	TRBJ2-1	TGTGCCAGCAGCTTAAGGGGAGACAATGAGCAGTTCTTC	CASSLRGDNEQFF
NA	TRBV4-2	few	TRBJ2-3	TGTGCCAGCAGCCAGAGCGGCCGCACAGATACGCAGTATTTT	CASSQSGRTDTQYF
TRBD2	TRBV11-2	NA	TRBJ2-1	TGTGCCAGCAGGGGTATGTCGTCCGAGCGGGAAAATCGGTTCTTC	CASRGMSSERENRFF
NA	TRBV28	few	TRBJ1-1	TGTGCCAGCAGCTCACCGGGACCTGAAGCTTTCTTT	CASSSPGPEAFF
NA	TRBV28	once	TRBJ1-3	TGTGCCAGCAGATCCGCCCCTTCTGGAAACACCATATATTTT	CASRSAPSGNTIYF
NA	TRBV7-2	NA	TRBJ1-4	TGTGCCAGCAGCCCAATTCGGTCGGGGGAGGAAAAACTGTTTTTT	CASSPIRSGEEKLFF
TRBD1	TRBV7-9	NA	TRBJ1-3	TGTGCCAGCAGCCGCTCCAGACAGGGGTTAAACGGAAACACCATATATTTT	CASSRSRQGLNGNTIYF
TRBD2	TRBV5-1	once	TRBJ2-7	TGCGCCAGCAGCTTGGTCGGAGCGGGAGACGAGCAGTACTTC	CASSLVGAGDEQYF
TRBD1	TRBV6-5	NA	TRBJ1-4	TGTGCCAGCAGTCCCTCCGTCTGGGACAGCCAAAAACTGTTTTTT	CASSPSVWDSQKLFF
NA	TRBV5-4	few	TRBJ2-1	TGTGCCAGCAGCGCCTCAGGGAGTGGGTGGGGAAATGAGCAGTTCTTC	CASSASGSGWGNEQFF
NA	TRBV6-1	NA	TRBJ2-7	TGTGCCAGCAGTGAAGCTTCGGGCTATTACGAGCAGTACTTC	CASSEASGYYEQYF
NA	TRBV28	NA	TRBJ2-3	TGTGCCAGCACCGGGGGCCCTAATACGCAGTATTTT	CASTGGPNTQYF
NA	TRBV12-5	NA	TRBJ1-1	TGTGCTAGTGGTTTGGGTTGGTCTGAAGCTTTCTTT	CASGLGWSEAFF